This TCR beta chain was identified during a study of blood T cells in healthy people across ages. CDR1 and CDR2 from the germline V gene are SGHKS and YYEKEE (reference sequence). The length of the CDR3 is 15 residues. Trimming took off 0 bases at V and 0 bases at J, with 9 bases between the two ends. Together with a sample-barcoded 5' primer, a J-beta primer mix was included in a second PCR lasting about 7 to 11 cycles. MiXCR, applied by TCRdb to the 5' RACE reads, yields one record per CDR3 protein. The sample consists of hundreds of thousands of distinct CDR3 sequences, roughly 21% of them appearing once.

Sequences were obtained from blood. The chain combines TRBV5-5 with TRBJ1-2; no firm D call. The receptor's source is a man between 70 and 80 years old in good health. CDR3 nucleotides: TGTGCCAGCAGCTTGGGTTCCAGCCCTAACTATGGCTACACCTTC. Translating gives CASSLGSSPNYGYTF.